Below are 5 T cell receptor beta chains sequenced from a single sample in a study of T cell responses to AZD1222 COVID-19 vaccine (dated by TCRdb to 2020 to 2023). Library prep was done by the immunoSEQ multiplex PCR assay. TCRdb stores this immuneACCESS table with in-frame sequences only. Part of the clones is absent; in the studies checked, under half of the shortfall reflects unresolved V genes, and no reason is known for the rest. The sample contains approximately 76,000 clones, approximately 88% of them found a single time. Around 19% of the sample is held by the ten biggest clonotypes. According to the study, the label for this sample's time point signals: baseline before first vaccination. The sample consisted of peripheral blood, taken on day 0 of AZD1222 vaccination. The receptors stem from an adult in good health.

The V call is TRBV18, the J call TRBJ2-6; D not certain. CDR3 length equals 17 residues. Germline values: CDR1 KGHSH, CDR2 LQKENI. With 2 bases removed from V and 0 bases from J, the gap between germline ends came to 11 bases. The CDR3 sequence: CASSPLYGNSGANVLTF. In nucleotides, the CDR3 is TGTGCCAGCTCACCATTATACGGCAACTCTGGGGCCAACGTCCTGACTTTC.

The chain recombines TRBV28 with TRBJ1-5; D gene unclear. The germline gives CDR1 MDHEN, CDR2 SYDVKM. With 5 bases removed from V and 6 bases from J, the gap between germline ends came to 14 bases. The CDR3 spans 14 residues. Written as DNA, the CDR3 is TGTGCCAGCAGTGCCTTGGTTGGGCGTCAGCCCCAGCATTTT. Translation: CASSALVGRQPQHF.

V usage is TRBV6-2 or TRBV6-3 and J usage is TRBJ1-5; D is unclear. CDR1 is MNHEY and CDR2 is SVGEGT in the germline V gene. This CDR3 has 14 residues. V gave up 1 base and J gave up 6 bases, with 10 bases separating them. The CDR3 DNA reads as TGTGCCAGCAGTTACTTTGGGTCTGCTCAGCCCCAGCATTTT. Translation: CASSYFGSAQPQHF.

The chain employs TRBV7-2 and TRBJ2-7; TRBD1 might be the D (6 bases). V lost 6 bases and J lost 1, with 16 bases in between. CDR3 length: 15 amino acids. Germline CDR1 SGHTA, CDR2 FQGNSA. CDR3 sequence: CASSPLGAISYEQYF. DNA for the CDR3: TGTGCCAGCAGTCCGCTGGGGGCGATATCCTACGAGCAGTACTTC.

The chain joins TRBV7-3 to TRBJ2-2; TRBD2 aligns across 9 bases. Germline trimming cut 5 bases from V and 2 bases from J; bases unmatched to any gene: 3. CDR3 length: 15 amino acids. Per the germline V gene, CDR1 is SGHTA and CDR2 is FQGTGA. In DNA, the CDR3 is TGTGCCAGCAGCCCGGGACTAGCCAACACCGGGGAGCTGTTTTTT. Residues: CASSPGLANTGELFF.